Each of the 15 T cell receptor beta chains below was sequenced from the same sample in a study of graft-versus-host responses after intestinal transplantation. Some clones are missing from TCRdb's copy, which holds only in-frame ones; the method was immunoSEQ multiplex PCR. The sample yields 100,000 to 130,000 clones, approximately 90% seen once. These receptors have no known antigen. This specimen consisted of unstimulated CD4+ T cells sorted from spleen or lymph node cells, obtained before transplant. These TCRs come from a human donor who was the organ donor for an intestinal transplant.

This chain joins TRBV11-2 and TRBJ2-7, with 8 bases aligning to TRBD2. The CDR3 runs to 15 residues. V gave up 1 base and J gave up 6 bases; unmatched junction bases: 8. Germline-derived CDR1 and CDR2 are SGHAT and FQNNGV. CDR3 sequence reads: CASSLVTGGAGEQYF. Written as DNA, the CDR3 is TGTGCCAGCAGCTTAGTTACCGGGGGGGCCGGCGAGCAGTACTTC.

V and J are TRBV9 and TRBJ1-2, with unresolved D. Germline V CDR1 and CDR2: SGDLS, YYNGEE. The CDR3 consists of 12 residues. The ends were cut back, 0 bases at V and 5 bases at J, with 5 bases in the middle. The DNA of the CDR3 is TGTGCCAGCAGCGTAGATCCGTATGGCTACACCTTC. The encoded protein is CASSVDPYGYTF.

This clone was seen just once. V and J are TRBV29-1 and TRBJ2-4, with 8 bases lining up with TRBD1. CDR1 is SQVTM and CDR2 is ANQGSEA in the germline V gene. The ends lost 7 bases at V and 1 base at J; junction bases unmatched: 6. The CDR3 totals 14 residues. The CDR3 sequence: CSAGQGPAKNIQYF. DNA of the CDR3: TGCAGCGCTGGACAGGGTCCGGCCAAAAACATTCAGTACTTC. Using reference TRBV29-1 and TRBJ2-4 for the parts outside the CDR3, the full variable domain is SAVISQKPSRDICQRGTSLTIQCQVDSQVTMMFWYRQQPGQSLTLIATANQGSEATYESGFVIDKFPISRPNLTFSTLTVSNMSPEDSSIYLCSAGQGPAKNIQYFGAGTRLSVL.

The CDR3 DNA reads as TGTGCCATCAGTGATTCGATCGGACGGGAGAGCGCAGATACGCAGTATTTT. Its translation: CAISDSIGRESADTQYF. The chain is built from TRBV10-3 and TRBJ2-3; weak D call: TRBD2 (6 bases). The ends were cut back, 3 bases at V and 4 bases at J, with 20 bases in the middle. The germline V gene encodes CDR1 ENHRY and CDR2 SYGVKD. The CDR3 has 17 residues.

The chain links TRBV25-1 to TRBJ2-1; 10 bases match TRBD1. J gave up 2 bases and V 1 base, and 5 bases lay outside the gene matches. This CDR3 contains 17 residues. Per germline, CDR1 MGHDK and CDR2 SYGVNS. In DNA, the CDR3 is TGTGCCAGCAGTGAATCCTACGGGACAGGGGCCTACAATGAGCAGTTCTTC. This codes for CASSESYGTGAYNEQFF.

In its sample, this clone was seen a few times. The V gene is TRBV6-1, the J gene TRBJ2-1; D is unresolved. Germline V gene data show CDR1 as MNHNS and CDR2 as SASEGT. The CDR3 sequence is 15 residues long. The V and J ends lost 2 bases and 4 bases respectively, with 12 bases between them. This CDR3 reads CASSEYPRAYNEQFF. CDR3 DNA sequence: TGTGCCAGCAGTGAATATCCCCGGGCATACAATGAGCAGTTCTTC.

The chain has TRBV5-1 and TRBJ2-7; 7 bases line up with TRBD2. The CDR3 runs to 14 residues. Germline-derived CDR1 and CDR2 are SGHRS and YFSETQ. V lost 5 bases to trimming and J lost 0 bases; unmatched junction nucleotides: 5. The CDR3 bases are TGCGCCAGCAGGGGGAGGGAAATCTCCTACGAGCAGTACTTC. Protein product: CASRGREISYEQYF.

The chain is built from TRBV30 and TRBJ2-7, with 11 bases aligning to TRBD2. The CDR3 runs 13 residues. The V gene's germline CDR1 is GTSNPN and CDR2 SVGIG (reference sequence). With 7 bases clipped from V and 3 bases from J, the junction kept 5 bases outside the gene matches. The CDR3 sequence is CALTSGSFYEQYF. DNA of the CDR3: TGTGCCTTAACTAGCGGGAGCTTCTACGAGCAGTACTTC.

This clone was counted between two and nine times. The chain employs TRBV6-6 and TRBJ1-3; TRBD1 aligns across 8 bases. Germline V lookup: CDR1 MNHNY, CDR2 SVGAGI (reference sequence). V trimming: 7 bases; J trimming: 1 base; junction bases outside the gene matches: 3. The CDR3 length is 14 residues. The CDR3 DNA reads TGTGCCAGCACTACAGGGGGTTCTGGAAACACCATATATTTT. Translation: CASTTGGSGNTIYF.

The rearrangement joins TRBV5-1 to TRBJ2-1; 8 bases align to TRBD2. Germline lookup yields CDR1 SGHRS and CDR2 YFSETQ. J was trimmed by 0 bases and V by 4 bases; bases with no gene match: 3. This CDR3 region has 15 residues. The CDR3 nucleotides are TGCGCCAGCAGCCTGGGACTAGACTCCTACAATGAGCAGTTCTTC. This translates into CASSLGLDSYNEQFF. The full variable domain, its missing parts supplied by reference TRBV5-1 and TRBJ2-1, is KAGVTQTPRYLIKTRGQQVTLSCSPISGHRSVSWYQQTPGQGLQFLFEYFSETQRNKGNFPGRFSGRQFSNSRSEMNVSTLELGDSALYLCASSLGLDSYNEQFFGPGTRLTVL.

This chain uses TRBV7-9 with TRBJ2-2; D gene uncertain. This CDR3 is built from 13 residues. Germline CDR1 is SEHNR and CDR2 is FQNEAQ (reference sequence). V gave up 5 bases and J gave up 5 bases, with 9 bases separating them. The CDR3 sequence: CASSIATTGELFF. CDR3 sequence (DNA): TGTGCCAGCAGCATTGCAACAACCGGGGAGCTGTTTTTT.

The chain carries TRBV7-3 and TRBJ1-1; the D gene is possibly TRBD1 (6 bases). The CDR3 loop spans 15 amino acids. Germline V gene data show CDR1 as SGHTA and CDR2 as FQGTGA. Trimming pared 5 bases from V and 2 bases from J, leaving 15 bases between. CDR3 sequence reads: CASSATGGRNTEAFF. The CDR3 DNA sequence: TGTGCCAGCAGCGCCACGGGGGGCCGCAACACTGAAGCTTTCTTT. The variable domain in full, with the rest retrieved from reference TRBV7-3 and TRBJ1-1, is GAGVSQTPSNKVTEKGKYVELRCDPISGHTALYWYRQSLGQGPEFLIYFQGTGAADDSGLPNDRFFAVRPEGSVSTLKIQRTERGDSAVYLCASSATGGRNTEAFFGQGTRLTVV.

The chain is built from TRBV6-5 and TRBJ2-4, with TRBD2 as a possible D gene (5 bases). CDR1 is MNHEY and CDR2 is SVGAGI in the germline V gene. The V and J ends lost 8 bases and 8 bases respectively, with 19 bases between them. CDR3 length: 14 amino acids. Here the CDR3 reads CASRIGGSTYIQYF. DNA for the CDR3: TGTGCCAGCCGGATTGGAGGCAGTACGTACATTCAGTACTTC.

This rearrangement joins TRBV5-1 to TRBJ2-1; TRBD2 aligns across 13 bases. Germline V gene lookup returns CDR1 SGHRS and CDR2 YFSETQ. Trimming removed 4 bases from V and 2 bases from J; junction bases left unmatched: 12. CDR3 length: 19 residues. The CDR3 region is CASSGGTSGIGLPYNEQFF. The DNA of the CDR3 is TGCGCCAGCAGCGGCGGGACTAGCGGGATAGGCCTCCCCTACAATGAGCAGTTCTTC.

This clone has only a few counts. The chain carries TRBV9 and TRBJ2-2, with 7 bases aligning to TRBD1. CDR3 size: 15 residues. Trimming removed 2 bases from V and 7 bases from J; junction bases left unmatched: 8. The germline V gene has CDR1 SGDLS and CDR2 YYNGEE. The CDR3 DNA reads TGTGCCAGCAGCGTGACAGGGTCTGAATACGGGGAGCTGTTTTTT. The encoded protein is CASSVTGSEYGELFF.